Listed here are 28 T cell receptor beta chains from one sample, sequenced in a study of cytomegalovirus exposure and HLA in healthy donors. Using immunoSEQ multiplex PCR, the repertoire was profiled, and TCRdb retains in-frame clones only, with some absent. The sample records about 330,000 clones, 75% to 90% being singletons. Sample: PBMCs. The receptor source for this set is a woman in her twenties or thirties in good health and CMV-seropositive.

This chain connects TRBV13 to TRBJ2-7; the D gene is possibly TRBD1 (6 bases). The CDR3 length is 14 residues. Germline V gene lookup returns CDR1 PRHDT and CDR2 FYEKMQ (reference sequence). V gave up 8 bases and J gave up 3 bases, with 17 bases separating them. As DNA, the CDR3 is TGTGCCAGCGCCCACAGGGATTCGTACTACGAGCAGTACTTC. It codes for CASAHRDSYYEQYF.

CDR3 residues: CSVHDRGSYGYTF. CDR3 bases: TGCAGCGTCCATGACAGGGGAAGCTATGGCTACACCTTC. The chain combines TRBV29-1 with TRBJ1-2, with 8 bases aligning to TRBD1. Per germline, CDR1 SQVTM and CDR2 ANQGSEA. V shed 6 bases, J shed 4 bases, and the junction held 7 bases outside the gene matches. The CDR3 length is 13 residues.

The chain links TRBV25-1 to TRBJ2-1; TRBD2 aligns across 8 bases. Per germline, CDR1 MGHDK and CDR2 SYGVNS. Unmatched junction bases numbered 3, after V lost 0 bases and J lost 11 bases. The CDR3 extends over 13 amino acids. CDR3 protein: CASSEYTSGKQFF. CDR3 DNA: TGTGCCAGCAGTGAATACACTAGCGGAAAGCAGTTCTTC.

This chain links TRBV29-1 with TRBJ1-2, with a tentative D call TRBD1 (6 bases). The germline gives CDR1 SQVTM, CDR2 ANQGSEA. This CDR3 spans 13 amino acids. Trimming took off 4 bases at V and 9 bases at J, with 18 bases between the two ends. CDR3 region: CSVVRKQGESYTF. Here the CDR3 DNA reads TGCAGCGTTGTGCGGAAACAGGGAGAGAGCTACACCTTC. The full variable domain, in which reference TRBV29-1 and TRBJ1-2 provide the parts outside the CDR3, is SAVISQKPSRDICQRGTSLTIQCQVDSQVTMMFWYRQQPGQSLTLIATANQGSEATYESGFVIDKFPISRPNLTFSTLTVSNMSPEDSSIYLCSVVRKQGESYTFGSGTRLTVV.

This clone was picked up one time. The sample holds other DNA sequences that translate to the same CDR3. J is TRBJ2-7 and V is TRBV7-7; no firm D call. The CDR3 covers 13 residues. Germline V gene sequence: CDR1 SSHAT, CDR2 FNYEAQ (reference sequence). V was cut by 1 base and J by 1 base, with 5 bases left in between. The CDR3 here is CASSLGRSYEQYF. The DNA of the CDR3 is TGTGCCAGCAGCTTAGGACGTTCCTACGAGCAGTACTTC.

This clone has more than one count but fewer than ten. The rearrangement uses TRBV7-2 and TRBJ2-2; the D is unclear. The length of the CDR3 is 15 residues. Trimming cost V 3 bases and J 1 base, with 9 bases left between them. CDR1 is SGHTA, CDR2 FQGNSA, per germline. CDR3 sequence reads: CASSLRVQNTGELFF. DNA of the CDR3: TGTGCCAGCAGCTTGCGAGTACAGAACACCGGGGAGCTGTTTTTT.

The V call is TRBV27, the J call TRBJ2-1; TRBD2 matches 11 bases. The germline V gene has CDR1 MNHEY and CDR2 SMNVEV (reference sequence). This CDR3 has 15 residues. V lost 2 bases, J lost 10 bases, and 7 bases stayed unmatched. CDR3 nucleotides: TGTGCCAGCAGTTTAAAGGGACTAGCGGAGGGGGAGCAGTTCTTC. Amino acids: CASSLKGLAEGEQFF.

The chain is built from TRBV2 and TRBJ1-1; D is uncertain. There are 13 residues in the CDR3. V lost 5 bases and J 1 base, leaving 8 bases between the germline ends. Germline values: CDR1 SNHLY, CDR2 FYNNEI. The CDR3 here is CASSTRQNTEAFF. In DNA, the CDR3 is TGTGCCAGCAGTACACGGCAGAACACTGAAGCTTTCTTT.

The rearrangement joins TRBV11-3 to TRBJ2-1; TRBD2 might be the D (5 bases). V lost 1 base and J 6 bases, leaving 10 bases between the germline ends. From germline, CDR1 is SGHNT and CDR2 YENEEA. The CDR3 extends over 14 amino acids. CDR3 loop: CASSLAQAGNEQFF. The CDR3 coding sequence is TGTGCCAGCAGCTTAGCCCAGGCGGGCAATGAGCAGTTCTTC.

This chain connects TRBV14 to TRBJ1-2; unclear D gene. The CDR3 consists of 13 residues. V dropped 1 base and J dropped 5 bases, with 8 bases sitting between them. Germline CDR1 and CDR2: SGHDN and FVKESK. CDR3 nucleotides: TGTGCCAGCAGCCAAGCATCAGTTTATGGCTACACCTTC. It encodes CASSQASVYGYTF.

The chain uses TRBV9 and TRBJ2-1; D is undetermined. The germline V and J ends were trimmed by 4 bases and 0 bases, with 14 bases remaining between them. The germline CDR1 and CDR2 sequences are SGDLS and YYNGEE. This CDR3 region has 16 residues. CDR3 in DNA: TGTGCCAGCAGCTCACGGACCACCAGCTCCTACAATGAGCAGTTCTTC. Its translation is CASSSRTTSSYNEQFF.

The V gene is TRBV2, the J gene TRBJ2-2; the match to TRBD1 covers 11 bases. The germline CDR1 and CDR2 sequences are SNHLY and FYNNEI. This CDR3 is built from 15 residues. Unmatched junction bases numbered 6, after V lost 6 bases and J lost 6 bases. In nucleotides, the CDR3 is TGTGCCAGCAGGCCGGACAGGGGGCGCTCCGGGGAGCTGTTTTTT. Protein sequence: CASRPDRGRSGELFF.

This clone was observed once. V usage is TRBV19 and J usage is TRBJ2-7; D remains unclear. Germline CDR1 and CDR2: LNHDA and SQIVND (reference sequence). Trimming took 3 bases from V and 1 from J, leaving 7 bases between them. This CDR3 is built from 13 residues. CDR3 DNA sequence: TGTGCCAGTAGTATCGGCGCTTCCTACGAGCAGTACTTC. It translates to CASSIGASYEQYF.

J is TRBJ2-7 and V is TRBV4-3; 8 bases line up with TRBD2. V shed 0 bases, J shed 0 bases, and the junction held 10 bases outside the gene matches. This CDR3 is built from 18 residues. Germline CDR1 and CDR2: LGHNA and YSLEER. CDR3 in amino acids: CASSQDLVTSDLSYEQYF. The CDR3 DNA reads TGCGCCAGCAGCCAAGATTTAGTGACTAGCGACCTCTCCTACGAGCAGTACTTC.

The chain recombines TRBV28 with TRBJ2-1; 7 nucleotides match TRBD1. Germline lookup yields CDR1 MDHEN and CDR2 SYDVKM. J lost 7 bases, V lost 2 bases, and 17 bases had no gene match. The CDR3 consists of 18 residues. This CDR3 is CASSLNPSTGRSDNEQFF. The CDR3 DNA reads TGTGCCAGCAGTTTAAACCCTTCGACAGGGCGAAGCGATAATGAGCAGTTCTTC.

With respect to this clone: Other nucleotide sequences from this sample produce the same CDR3. The rearrangement uses TRBV28 and TRBJ2-7; 7 bases line up with TRBD1. This CDR3 comprises 12 residues. J was trimmed by 3 bases and V by 6 bases; bases with no gene match: 2. The germline V gene has CDR1 MDHEN and CDR2 SYDVKM. The CDR3 DNA reads TGTGCCAGCAGCCGGACAGGCTACGAGCAGTACTTC. Translation gives CASSRTGYEQYF.

The rearrangement uses TRBV28 and TRBJ1-4; D gene unclear. V lost 2 bases and J 0 bases, leaving 7 bases between the germline ends. The CDR3 length is 15 residues. Germline CDR1 is MDHEN and CDR2 is SYDVKM. CDR3 residues: CASSLGSTTNEKLFF. The DNA for the CDR3 is TGTGCCAGCAGTTTAGGATCCACAACTAATGAAAAACTGTTTTTT. Together with reference TRBV28 and TRBJ1-4, the CDR3 gives the full variable domain: DVKVTQSSRYLVKRTGEKVFLECVQDMDHENMFWYRQDPGLGLRLIYFSYDVKMKEKGDIPEGYSVSREKKERFSLILESASTNQTSMYLCASSLGSTTNEKLFFGSGTQLSVL.

The chain employs TRBV6-5 and TRBJ2-7; no clear D gene. The CDR3 loop spans 14 amino acids. Trimming stripped 2 bases from V and 4 bases from J, with 12 bases between. CDR1 and CDR2 (germline): MNHEY, SVGAGI. The CDR3: CASSYGELKYEQYF. For the CDR3, the DNA is TGTGCCAGCAGTTACGGCGAATTGAAATACGAGCAGTACTTC.

The J gene is TRBJ1-4, the V gene TRBV4-1; 7 nucleotides align to TRBD1. Germline values: CDR1 MGHRA, CDR2 YSYEKL. This CDR3 has 17 residues. The V segment lost 2 bases and the J segment 6 bases; nucleotides outside the gene matches: 12. CDR3 loop: CASSQTQRQGSDEKLFF. The CDR3 DNA is TGCGCCAGCAGCCAAACCCAAAGACAGGGTTCTGATGAAAAACTGTTTTTT.

The chain couples TRBV5-4 to TRBJ1-5; maybe TRBD1 (5 bases). The CDR3 covers 14 residues. Per germline, CDR1 SGHNT and CDR2 YYREEE (reference sequence). The germline V and J ends were trimmed by 4 bases and 2 bases, with 10 bases remaining between them. CDR3 nucleotide sequence: TGTGCCAGCAGCCCGGGACTGGGCAATCAGCCCCAGCATTTT. Translated, it gives CASSPGLGNQPQHF.

The chain has TRBV30 and TRBJ1-2; the D gene is possibly TRBD1 (6 bases). The CDR3 is 13 amino acids. V was clipped by 0 bases and J by 8 bases, with 13 bases between them. From germline, CDR1 is GTSNPN and CDR2 SVGIG (reference sequence). The CDR3 here is CAWSVGQGPGYTF. The CDR3 region has the DNA TGTGCCTGGAGTGTAGGCCAGGGGCCAGGCTACACCTTC. Full variable domain (outside the CDR3, taken from reference TRBV30 and TRBJ1-2): SQTIHQWPATLVQPVGSPLSLECTVEGTSNPNLYWYRQAAGRGLQLLFYSVGIGQISSEVPQNLSASRPQDRQFILSSKKLLLSDSGFYLCAWSVGQGPGYTFGSGTRLTVV.

V is TRBV10-3 and J is TRBJ2-1; TRBD1 is a possible D gene (5 bases). The CDR3 sequence is 16 residues long. Trimming shortened V by 3 bases and J by 10 bases, and 22 bases separated the two germline ends. Per germline, CDR1 ENHRY and CDR2 SYGVKD. The CDR3 region is CAISDPKSAGPREQFF. In nucleotides, the CDR3 is TGTGCCATCAGTGACCCTAAATCGGCAGGGCCAAGGGAGCAGTTCTTC.

The chain carries TRBV19 and TRBJ2-7; TRBD1 matches at 7 bases. Losses at the gene ends were 1 base for V and 3 bases for J; bases not matched to a gene: 3. This CDR3 has 14 amino acids. The germline V gene encodes CDR1 LNHDA and CDR2 SQIVND (reference sequence). The CDR3 DNA reads as TGTGCCAGTAGTATAGGGACAGGTGACTACGAGCAGTACTTC. Protein: CASSIGTGDYEQYF.

This clone was detected only once. The chain joins TRBV29-1 to TRBJ2-4; 8 bases line up with TRBD2. V was pared by 7 bases and J by 0 bases, with 11 bases of the junction left unmatched. This CDR3 contains 16 residues. Germline-derived CDR1 and CDR2 are SQVTM and ANQGSEA. The CDR3 region is CSAAPAGGLAKNIQYF. The CDR3 DNA is TGCAGCGCCGCCCCGGCGGGGGGCCTAGCCAAAAACATTCAGTACTTC. The whole variable domain, filled in from reference TRBV29-1 and TRBJ2-4, reads SAVISQKPSRDICQRGTSLTIQCQVDSQVTMMFWYRQQPGQSLTLIATANQGSEATYESGFVIDKFPISRPNLTFSTLTVSNMSPEDSSIYLCSAAPAGGLAKNIQYFGAGTRLSVL.

This sequence joins TRBV6-1 and TRBJ2-3, with no clear D. This CDR3 has 15 residues. V was shortened by 2 bases and J by 2 bases, with 11 bases between the two germline ends. Looked up from germline, CDR1 is MNHNS and CDR2 is SASEGT. The CDR3 DNA follows: TGTGCCAGCAGTGAACAGCCCGCCCCCACAGATACGCAGTATTTT. Translating gives CASSEQPAPTDTQYF.

This clone was recorded only once. The chain carries TRBV2 and TRBJ1-2; no definite D call. The CDR3 totals 13 residues. Germline V gives CDR1 SNHLY, CDR2 FYNNEI. Trimming removed 4 bases at V and 2 bases at J, with 8 bases between. DNA for the CDR3: TGTGCCAGCAGTGCGGAACAGAACTATGGCTACACCTTC. This translates into CASSAEQNYGYTF.

The chain joins TRBV6-5 to TRBJ2-7; 8 bases fit TRBD1. This CDR3 has 15 amino acids. Germline CDR1 MNHEY, CDR2 SVGAGI. After removal of 0 bases from V and 2 bases from J, the junction contained 3 bases not matched to a gene. The CDR3 region is CASSYSRGQAYEQYF. CDR3 in DNA: TGTGCCAGCAGTTACTCGAGGGGACAGGCCTACGAGCAGTACTTC.

The chain couples TRBV28 to TRBJ1-6; no clear D. CDR1 is MDHEN, CDR2 SYDVKM, per germline. This CDR3 has 16 amino acids. V shed 2 bases and J shed 2 bases, with 10 bases lying between them. The CDR3 DNA follows: TGTGCCAGCAGTTTAACGAGCGCCACCTATAATTCACCCCTCCACTTT. It translates to CASSLTSATYNSPLHF.